A single sample gave rise to the 8 T cell receptor beta chains below, sequenced in a study of blood T cells in healthy people across ages (dated by TCRdb to between 2014 and 2017). The library was built by means of 5' RACE. TCRdb names Illumina HiSeq 2500 as the instrument used. The second PCR ran for about 6 to 12 cycles and used a J-beta primer mix along with a sample-barcoded 5' primer. TCRdb reanalyzed the raw reads on its own, using fastp at Q25 for trimming and MiXCR for clone calling, and kept in-frame beta chains. Under each unique CDR3 protein, matching rows form one entry showing the most common genes and DNA. For this sample there are 780,000 or so distinct CDR3 sequences; about 48% appear just once. 40% to 50% of the sample lies in the top ten. Sequencing input: blood. All receptors come from a man aged 80 or over in good health.

The rearrangement joins TRBV29-1 to TRBJ2-5; 8 bases fit TRBD1. CDR1 is SQVTM, CDR2 ANQGSEA, per germline. The CDR3 spans 12 residues. The trim removed 8 bases at V and 5 bases at J, leaving 7 bases unmatched. DNA of the CDR3: TGCAGCTTGCAGGGGGCCTGGGAGACCCAGTACTTC. Amino acid sequence: CSLQGAWETQYF.

V is TRBV7-9 and J is TRBJ2-7; tentative D call: TRBD1 (5 bases). Germline CDR1 and CDR2: SEHNR and FQNEAQ (reference sequence). The CDR3 sequence is 15 residues long. Trimming cost V 1 base and J 3 bases, with 13 bases left between them. The DNA of the CDR3 is TGTGCCAGCAGCTTAGTGGCAGGACAACTCTACGAGCAGTACTTC. Its protein is CASSLVAGQLYEQYF.

The chain links TRBV6-1 to TRBJ1-4; D call uncertain. Trimming left V 3 bases short and J 6 bases short, with 5 bases between. This CDR3 has 12 residues. Germline assignment: CDR1 MNHNS and CDR2 SASEGT. CDR3 sequence reads: CASSERDEKLFF. CDR3 nucleotide sequence: TGTGCCAGCAGTGAGCGGGATGAAAAACTGTTTTTT.

The V and J genes are TRBV14 and TRBJ2-2, with a possible D match to TRBD1 (9 bases). V was clipped by 5 bases and J by 6 bases, with 19 bases between them. CDR1 and CDR2 (germline): SGHDN, FVKESK. The CDR3 sequence is 16 residues long. The CDR3 is CASSDRQGGLAGELFF. The CDR3 DNA reads as TGTGCCAGCAGCGATCGACAGGGGGGACTAGCCGGGGAGCTGTTTTTT.

This clonotype was detected a few times. This chain uses TRBV11-2 with TRBJ2-4; D is unresolved. This CDR3 is 15 amino acids long. The V gene's germline CDR1 is SGHAT and CDR2 FQNNGV. Trimming pared 5 bases from V and 0 bases from J, leaving 11 bases between. CDR3: CASSDTRLAKNIQYF. CDR3 DNA sequence: TGTGCCAGCAGCGATACCAGACTAGCCAAAAACATTCAGTACTTC.

A few counts support this clonotype. The genes are TRBV7-8 and TRBJ2-7; TRBD2 agrees at 16 bases. V was pared by 4 bases and J by 6 bases, with 9 bases of the junction left unmatched. The CDR3 is made up of 17 amino acids. In germline, CDR1 is SGHVS, CDR2 FQNEAQ. The CDR3 region has the DNA TGTGCCAGCAGCTCGGGACTAGCGGGAGGGGGGCTCTCCGAGCAGTACTTC. This codes for CASSSGLAGGGLSEQYF.

The chain recombines TRBV15 with TRBJ2-5, with 7 nucleotides matching TRBD2. Trimming cost V 3 bases and J 0 bases; bases outside gene matches: 10. From germline, CDR1 is LNHNV and CDR2 YYDKDF (reference sequence). The CDR3 consists of 17 residues. The chain's CDR3 is CATSSASGLLYQETQYF. As DNA, the CDR3 is TGTGCCACCAGCAGCGCTAGCGGCCTTTTGTACCAAGAGACCCAGTACTTC.

This sequence joins TRBV2 and TRBJ2-7; no reliable D call. Trimming pared 4 bases from V and 3 bases from J, leaving 7 bases between. Germline V lookup: CDR1 SNHLY, CDR2 FYNNEI. This CDR3 is built from 12 residues. Here the CDR3 reads CASSARIYEQYF. The CDR3 DNA reads as TGTGCCAGCAGTGCGAGGATCTACGAGCAGTACTTC.